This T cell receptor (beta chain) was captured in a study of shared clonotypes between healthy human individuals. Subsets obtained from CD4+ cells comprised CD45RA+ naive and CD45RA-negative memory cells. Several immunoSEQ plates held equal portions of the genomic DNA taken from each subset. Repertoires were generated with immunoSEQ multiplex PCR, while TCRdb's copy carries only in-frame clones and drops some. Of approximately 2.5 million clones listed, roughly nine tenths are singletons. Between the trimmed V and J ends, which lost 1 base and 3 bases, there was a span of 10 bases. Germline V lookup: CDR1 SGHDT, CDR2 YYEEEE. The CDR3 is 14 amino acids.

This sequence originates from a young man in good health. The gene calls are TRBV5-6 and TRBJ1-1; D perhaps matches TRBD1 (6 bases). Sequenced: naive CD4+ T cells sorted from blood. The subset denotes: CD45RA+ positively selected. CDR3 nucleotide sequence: TGTGCCAGCAGCTTGTGGGCAGGGGACACTGAAGCTTTCTTT. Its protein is CASSLWAGDTEAFF.